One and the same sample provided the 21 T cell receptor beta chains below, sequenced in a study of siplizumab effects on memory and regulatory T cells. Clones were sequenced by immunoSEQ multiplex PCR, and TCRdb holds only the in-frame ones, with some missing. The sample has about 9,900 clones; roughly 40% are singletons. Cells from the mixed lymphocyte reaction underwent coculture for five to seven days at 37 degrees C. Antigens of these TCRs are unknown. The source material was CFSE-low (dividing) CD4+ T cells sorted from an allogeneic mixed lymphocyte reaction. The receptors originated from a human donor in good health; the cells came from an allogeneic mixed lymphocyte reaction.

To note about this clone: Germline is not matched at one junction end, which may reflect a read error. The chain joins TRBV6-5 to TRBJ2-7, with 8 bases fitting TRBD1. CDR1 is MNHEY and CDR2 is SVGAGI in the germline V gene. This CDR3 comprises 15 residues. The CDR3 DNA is TGTGCCATCAGTGGGGGACAGGTCGTTGGGTACGAGCAGTACTTC. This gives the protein CAISGGQVVGYEQYF.

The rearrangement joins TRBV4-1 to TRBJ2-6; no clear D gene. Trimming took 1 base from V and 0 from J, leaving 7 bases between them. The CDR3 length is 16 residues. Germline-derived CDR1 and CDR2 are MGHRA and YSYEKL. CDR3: CASSQVLGSGANVLTF. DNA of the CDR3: TGCGCCAGCAGCCAAGTCTTGGGCTCTGGGGCCAACGTCCTGACTTTC.

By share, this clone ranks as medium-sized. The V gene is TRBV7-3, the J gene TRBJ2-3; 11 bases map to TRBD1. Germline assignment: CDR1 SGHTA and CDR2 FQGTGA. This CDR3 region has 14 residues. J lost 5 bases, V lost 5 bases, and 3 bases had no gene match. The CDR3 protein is CASSADRGQDTQYF. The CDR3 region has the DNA TGTGCCAGCAGCGCGGACAGGGGGCAAGATACGCAGTATTTT.

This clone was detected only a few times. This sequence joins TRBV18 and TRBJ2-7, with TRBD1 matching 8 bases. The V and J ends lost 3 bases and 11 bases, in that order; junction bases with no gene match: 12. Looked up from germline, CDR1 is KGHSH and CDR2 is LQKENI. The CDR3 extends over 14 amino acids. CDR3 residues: CASSPNPGTGFEYF. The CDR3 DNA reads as TGTGCCAGCTCACCTAATCCAGGGACAGGATTTGAGTACTTC.

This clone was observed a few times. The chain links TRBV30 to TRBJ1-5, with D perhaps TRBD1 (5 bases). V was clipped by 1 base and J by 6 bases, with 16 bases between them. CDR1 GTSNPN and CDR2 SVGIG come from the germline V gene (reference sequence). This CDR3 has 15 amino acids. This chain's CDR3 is CAWSAKGLYSQPQHF. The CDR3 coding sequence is TGTGCCTGGAGTGCGAAGGGGTTGTACAGTCAGCCCCAGCATTTT.

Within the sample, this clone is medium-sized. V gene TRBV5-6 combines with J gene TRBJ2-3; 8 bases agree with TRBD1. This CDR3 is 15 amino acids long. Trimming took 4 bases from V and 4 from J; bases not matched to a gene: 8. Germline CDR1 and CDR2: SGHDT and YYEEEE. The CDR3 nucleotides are TGTGCCAGCAGCCGGACAGGGTTAGGGGCAGATACGCAGTATTTT. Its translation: CASSRTGLGADTQYF.

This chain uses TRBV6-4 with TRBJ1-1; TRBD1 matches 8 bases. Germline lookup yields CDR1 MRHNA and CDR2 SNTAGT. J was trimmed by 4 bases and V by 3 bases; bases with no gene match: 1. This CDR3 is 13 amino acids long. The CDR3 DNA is TGTGCCAGCAGTGAGCAGGGGGCCACTGAAGCTTTCTTT. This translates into CASSEQGATEAFF.

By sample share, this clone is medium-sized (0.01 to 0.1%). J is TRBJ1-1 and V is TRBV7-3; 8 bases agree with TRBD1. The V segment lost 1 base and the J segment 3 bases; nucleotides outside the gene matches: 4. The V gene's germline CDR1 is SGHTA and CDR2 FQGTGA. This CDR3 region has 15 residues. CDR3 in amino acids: CASSLMGRGHTEAFF. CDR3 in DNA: TGTGCCAGCAGCTTAATGGGCAGGGGGCACACTGAAGCTTTCTTT.

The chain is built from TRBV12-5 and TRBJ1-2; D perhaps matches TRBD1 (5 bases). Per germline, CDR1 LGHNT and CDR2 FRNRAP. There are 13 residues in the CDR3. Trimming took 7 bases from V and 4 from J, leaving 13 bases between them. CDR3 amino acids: CASALGTSYGYTF. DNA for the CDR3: TGTGCTAGTGCCCTCGGGACGTCCTATGGCTACACCTTC. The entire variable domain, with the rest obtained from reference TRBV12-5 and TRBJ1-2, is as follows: DARVTQTPRHKVTEMGQEVTMRCQPILGHNTVFWYRQTMMQGLELLAYFRNRAPLDDSGMPKDRFSAEMPDATLATLKIQPSEPRDSAVYFCASALGTSYGYTFGSGTRLTVV.

In nucleotides, the CDR3 is TGCGCCAGCAGCTTGGCCCCGACAGGGACGGTTCAGCCCCAGCATTTT. Translated, it gives CASSLAPTGTVQPQHF. The chain links TRBV5-1 to TRBJ1-5; the match to TRBD1 covers 7 bases. The CDR3 runs 16 residues. V was clipped by 0 bases and J by 6 bases; unmatched bases: 9. The germline V gene has CDR1 SGHRS and CDR2 YFSETQ.

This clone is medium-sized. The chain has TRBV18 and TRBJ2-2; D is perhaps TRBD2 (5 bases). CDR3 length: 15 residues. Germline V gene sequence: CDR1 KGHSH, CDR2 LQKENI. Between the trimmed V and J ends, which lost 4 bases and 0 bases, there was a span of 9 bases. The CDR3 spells CASSQTGTNTGELFF. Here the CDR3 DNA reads TGTGCCAGCTCACAAACCGGGACGAACACCGGGGAGCTGTTTTTT.

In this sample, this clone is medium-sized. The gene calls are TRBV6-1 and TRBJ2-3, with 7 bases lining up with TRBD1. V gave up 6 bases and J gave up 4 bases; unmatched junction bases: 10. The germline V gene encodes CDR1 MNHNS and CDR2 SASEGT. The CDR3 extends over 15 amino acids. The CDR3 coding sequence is TGTGCCAGCAGGCCTCGACAGGGTTCGGCAGATACGCAGTATTTT. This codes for CASRPRQGSADTQYF.

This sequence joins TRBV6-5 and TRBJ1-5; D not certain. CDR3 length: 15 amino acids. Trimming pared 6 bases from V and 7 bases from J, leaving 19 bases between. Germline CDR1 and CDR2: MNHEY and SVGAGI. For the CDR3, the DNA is TGTGCCAGCAGATCGCCGGGTCTCCTTGGGCAGCCCCAGCATTTT. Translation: CASRSPGLLGQPQHF.

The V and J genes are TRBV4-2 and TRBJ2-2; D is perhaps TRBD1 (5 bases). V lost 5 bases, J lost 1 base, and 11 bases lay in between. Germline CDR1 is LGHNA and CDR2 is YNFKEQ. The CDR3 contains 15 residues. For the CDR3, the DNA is TGTGCCAGCAGCTTGGGGCAGAGGAACACCGGGGAGCTGTTTTTT. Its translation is CASSLGQRNTGELFF.

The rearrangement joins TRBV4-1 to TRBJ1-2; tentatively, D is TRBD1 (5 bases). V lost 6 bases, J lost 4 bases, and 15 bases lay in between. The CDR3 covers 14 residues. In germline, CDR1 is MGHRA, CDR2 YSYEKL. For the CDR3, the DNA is TGCGCCAGCAGTCTCCGGGACGGGTTCTATGGCTACACCTTC. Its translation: CASSLRDGFYGYTF.

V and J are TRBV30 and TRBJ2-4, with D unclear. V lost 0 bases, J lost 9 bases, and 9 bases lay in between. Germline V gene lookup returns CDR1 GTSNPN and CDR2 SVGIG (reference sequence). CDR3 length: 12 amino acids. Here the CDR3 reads CAWSVSQSIQYF. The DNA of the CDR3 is TGTGCCTGGAGTGTCAGTCAGAGCATTCAGTACTTC. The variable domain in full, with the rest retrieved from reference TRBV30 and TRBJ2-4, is SQTIHQWPATLVQPVGSPLSLECTVEGTSNPNLYWYRQAAGRGLQLLFYSVGIGQISSEVPQNLSASRPQDRQFILSSKKLLLSDSGFYLCAWSVSQSIQYFGAGTRLSVL.

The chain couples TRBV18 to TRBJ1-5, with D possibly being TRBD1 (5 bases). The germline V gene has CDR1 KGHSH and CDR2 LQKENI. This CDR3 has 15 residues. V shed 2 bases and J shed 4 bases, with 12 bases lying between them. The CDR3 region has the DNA TGTGCCAGCTCACCAACGGGCCAGGGAAATCAGCCCCAGCATTTT. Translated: CASSPTGQGNQPQHF. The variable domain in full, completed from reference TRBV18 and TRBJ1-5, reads NAGVMQNPRHLVRRRGQEARLRCSPMKGHSHVYWYRQLPEEGLKFMVYLQKENIIDESGMPKERFSAEFPKEGPSILRIQQVVRGDSAAYFCASSPTGQGNQPQHFGDGTRLSIL.

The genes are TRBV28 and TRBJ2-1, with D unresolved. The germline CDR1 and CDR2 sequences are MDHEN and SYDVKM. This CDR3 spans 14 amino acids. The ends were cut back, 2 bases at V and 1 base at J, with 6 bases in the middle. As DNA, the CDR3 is TGTGCCAGCAGTTTAGGGAAATCCTACAATGAGCAGTTCTTC. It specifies CASSLGKSYNEQFF.

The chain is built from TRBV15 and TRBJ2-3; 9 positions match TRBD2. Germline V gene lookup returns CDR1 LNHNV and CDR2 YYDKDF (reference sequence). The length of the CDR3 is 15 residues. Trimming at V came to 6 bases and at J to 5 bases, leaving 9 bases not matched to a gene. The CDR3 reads CATRFAGTSQDTQYF. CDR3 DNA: TGTGCCACCAGATTCGCCGGGACTAGCCAAGATACGCAGTATTTT.

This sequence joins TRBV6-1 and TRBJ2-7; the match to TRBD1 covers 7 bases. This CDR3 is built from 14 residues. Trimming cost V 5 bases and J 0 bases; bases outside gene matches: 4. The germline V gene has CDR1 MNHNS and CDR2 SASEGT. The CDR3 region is CASSNRGNSYEQYF. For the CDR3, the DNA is TGTGCCAGCAGTAACAGGGGCAACTCCTACGAGCAGTACTTC.

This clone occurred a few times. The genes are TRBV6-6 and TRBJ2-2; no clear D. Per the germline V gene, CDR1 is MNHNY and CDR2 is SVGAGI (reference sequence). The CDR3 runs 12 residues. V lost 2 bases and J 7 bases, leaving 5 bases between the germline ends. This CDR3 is CASSYTVGELFF. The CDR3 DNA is TGTGCCAGCAGTTACACCGTCGGGGAGCTGTTTTTT.